The 19 T cell receptor beta chains given below trace back to one sample, sequenced in a study of cytomegalovirus exposure and HLA in healthy donors. The PCR employed 60 Vbeta primers together with 13 Jbeta primers. The repertoire was sequenced with immunoSEQ multiplex PCR; TCRdb's copy has only in-frame clones and lacks some. The sample includes some 120,000 clones, approximately 15% of them seen just once. Specimen: PBMCs. The receptors originated from a woman younger than 35 in good health and CMV-seronegative.

This clone was observed a few times. The chain uses TRBV30 and TRBJ2-7; the D is unclear. Trimming stripped 1 base from V and 5 bases from J, with 9 bases between. The CDR3 runs to 12 residues. Germline loops: CDR1 GTSNPN, CDR2 SVGIG (reference sequence). DNA for the CDR3: TGTGCCTGGAGTGGGTTGGGCCACGAGCAGTACTTC. Protein product: CAWSGLGHEQYF.

V is TRBV7-6 and J is TRBJ2-5, with D tentatively TRBD1 (5 bases). The CDR3 has 14 residues. Germline lookup yields CDR1 SGHVS and CDR2 FNYEAQ. Trimming stripped 2 bases from V and 2 bases from J, with 9 bases between. The CDR3 spells CASSLTTDQETQYF. DNA of the CDR3: TGTGCCAGCAGCTTAACGACAGATCAAGAGACCCAGTACTTC.

There are a few counts of this clone. CDR3 nucleotide sequence: TGTGCCAGCAGCCCCGGACAGGGAGGCTATGGCTACACCTTC. Protein product: CASSPGQGGYGYTF. This chain uses TRBV5-6 with TRBJ1-2; 8 bases map to TRBD1. The CDR3 length is 14 residues. Germline V gives CDR1 SGHDT, CDR2 YYEEEE. Trimming took 4 bases from V and 4 from J; bases not matched to a gene: 6.

This clone was seen a few times. The rearrangement joins TRBV5-8 to TRBJ1-1; possibly TRBD1 for D (5 bases). Germline V gene lookup returns CDR1 SGHTS and CDR2 YDEGEE. Trimming removed 4 bases from V and 5 bases from J, with 18 bases in between. This CDR3 is built from 15 residues. CDR3 region: CASSRSPGGSTEAFF. Here the CDR3 DNA reads TGTGCCAGCAGCAGATCCCCCGGGGGGTCGACTGAAGCTTTCTTT.

The CDR3 is CASSTGTFTYEQYF. CDR3 nucleotide sequence: TGTGCCAGCAGCACCGGGACATTCACCTACGAGCAGTACTTC. The chain joins TRBV7-6 to TRBJ2-7; D might be TRBD1 (6 bases). Per germline, CDR1 SGHVS and CDR2 FNYEAQ. This CDR3 is 14 amino acids long. The V end lost 5 bases, the J end lost 2 bases, and 13 bases lay between the germline ends.

The gene calls are TRBV5-1 and TRBJ2-7; 7 bases fit TRBD1. The germline CDR1 and CDR2 sequences are SGHRS and YFSETQ. The junction had 0 bases not matched to a gene; V was cut back by 0 bases and J by 3 bases. CDR3 length: 13 residues. DNA for the CDR3: TGCGCCAGCAGCTTGGACAGGGGCTACGAGCAGTACTTC. Translating it yields CASSLDRGYEQYF.

This clone was seen more than once but under ten times. The CDR3 nucleotides are TGTGCCAGCAGCAGGACAGTCCGGCGGAGTGAGCAGTTCTTC. Amino acid sequence: CASSRTVRRSEQFF. The chain is built from TRBV9 and TRBJ2-1; weak D call: TRBD1 (6 bases). Germline CDR1 reads SGDLS; CDR2 reads YYNGEE. Trimming took 4 bases from V and 9 from J, leaving 17 bases between them. This CDR3 is 14 amino acids long.

This clone was recorded a few times. The chain has TRBV29-1 and TRBJ2-7; possible D gene TRBD1, 6 bases. Germline loops: CDR1 SQVTM, CDR2 ANQGSEA. The CDR3 extends over 14 amino acids. CDR3 in DNA: TGCAGTACTTTGGGAACAGGGAGTTCCTACGAGCAGTACTTC. It codes for CSTLGTGSSYEQYF.

V and J are TRBV13 and TRBJ2-3; D unclear. Germline V CDR1 and CDR2: PRHDT, FYEKMQ (reference sequence). V dropped 4 bases and J dropped 5 bases, with 10 bases sitting between them. The CDR3 is made up of 13 amino acids. The CDR3 protein is CASSSLAVDTQYF. In DNA, the CDR3 is TGTGCCAGCAGCTCGTTAGCTGTAGATACGCAGTATTTT.

The gene calls are TRBV30 and TRBJ1-1; D perhaps matches TRBD1 (5 bases). Trimming took off 2 bases at V and 3 bases at J, with 7 bases between the two ends. The germline V gene encodes CDR1 GTSNPN and CDR2 SVGIG (reference sequence). The CDR3 runs to 12 residues. The CDR3 here is CAWSPTDTEAFF. DNA for the CDR3: TGTGCCTGGAGTCCGACAGACACTGAAGCTTTCTTT. Full variable domain (outside the CDR3, taken from reference TRBV30 and TRBJ1-1): SQTIHQWPATLVQPVGSPLSLECTVEGTSNPNLYWYRQAAGRGLQLLFYSVGIGQISSEVPQNLSASRPQDRQFILSSKKLLLSDSGFYLCAWSPTDTEAFFGQGTRLTVV.

This clone has a handful of counts. The rearrangement joins TRBV5-4 to TRBJ1-6; 10 bases are a match to TRBD1. CDR3 length: 15 amino acids. The J segment lost 9 bases and the V segment lost 4 bases, leaving 7 bases of the junction unmatched. Germline assignment: CDR1 SGHNT and CDR2 YYREEE (reference sequence). The CDR3 is CASSHPGTGASPLHF. The CDR3 DNA reads TGTGCCAGCAGCCATCCCGGGACAGGGGCTTCACCCCTCCACTTT.

This clone was counted between two and nine times. V is TRBV4-2 and J is TRBJ2-2; D is undetermined. V lost 1 base and J lost 4, with 7 bases in between. The CDR3 length is 14 residues. CDR1 and CDR2 from the germline V gene are LGHNA and YNFKEQ. The CDR3 sequence is CASSQALTTGELFF. The CDR3 nucleotides read TGTGCCAGCAGCCAAGCACTTACCACCGGGGAGCTGTTTTTT.

This clone was counted between two and nine times. This CDR3 is CASSAETGPQETQYF. The CDR3 DNA is TGCGCCAGCAGCGCGGAGACAGGGCCCCAAGAGACCCAGTACTTC. The V call is TRBV5-1, the J call TRBJ2-5; 7 bases are shared with TRBD1. CDR3 size: 15 residues. Germline V lookup: CDR1 SGHRS, CDR2 YFSETQ. The trim removed 4 bases at V and 1 base at J, leaving 7 bases unmatched.

This clone has just a few counts. The V gene is TRBV30, the J gene TRBJ1-5; 7 bases align to TRBD1. Germline loops: CDR1 GTSNPN, CDR2 SVGIG (reference sequence). This CDR3 has 17 amino acids. Trimming cost V 3 bases and J 0 bases; bases outside gene matches: 11. CDR3 loop: CAWSSGQNLYSNQPQHF. CDR3 DNA: TGTGCCTGGAGCTCGGGACAGAACCTATATAGCAATCAGCCCCAGCATTTT. Full variable domain (missing parts from reference TRBV30 and TRBJ1-5): SQTIHQWPATLVQPVGSPLSLECTVEGTSNPNLYWYRQAAGRGLQLLFYSVGIGQISSEVPQNLSASRPQDRQFILSSKKLLLSDSGFYLCAWSSGQNLYSNQPQHFGDGTRLSIL.

This clone has only a few counts. The chain uses TRBV28 and TRBJ1-2; the match to TRBD1 covers 7 bases. V lost 5 bases and J lost 8; bases outside the gene matches: 20. The CDR3 is 17 residues long. Germline V lookup: CDR1 MDHEN, CDR2 SYDVKM. Written as DNA, the CDR3 is TGTGCCAGCAGTCCAGACCGAGGGGGCAAGGGTCTAGGGGGCTACACCTTC. It translates to CASSPDRGGKGLGGYTF.

This clone came up a few times. The chain joins TRBV5-1 to TRBJ1-1; TRBD1 aligns across 8 bases. V lost 0 bases to trimming and J lost 8 bases; unmatched junction nucleotides: 6. This CDR3 contains 14 residues. The germline CDR1 and CDR2 sequences are SGHRS and YFSETQ. In nucleotides, the CDR3 is TGCGCCAGCAGCTTGGAGTGGGCAGGGGGCGAAGCTTTCTTT. Residues: CASSLEWAGGEAFF.

The sample holds a few counts of this clone. The chain is built from TRBV7-6 and TRBJ2-7; 8 bases line up with TRBD1. Germline V gene lookup returns CDR1 SGHVS and CDR2 FNYEAQ. The CDR3 is made up of 15 amino acids. After removal of 0 bases from V and 4 bases from J, the junction contained 5 bases not matched to a gene. Here the CDR3 reads CASSLAAGGPYEQYF. In nucleotides, the CDR3 is TGTGCCAGCAGCTTAGCGGCAGGGGGCCCATACGAGCAGTACTTC.

This clone has a handful of counts. The V and J genes are TRBV7-9 and TRBJ2-3; 8 nucleotides line up with TRBD1. Germline-derived CDR1 and CDR2 are SEHNR and FQNEAQ (reference sequence). The CDR3 totals 17 residues. Unmatched junction bases numbered 11, after V lost 4 bases and J lost 2 bases. The CDR3 DNA reads TGTGCCAGCAGCTCATCCCCCGGGACAGGTAACACAGATACGCAGTATTTT. Amino acid sequence: CASSSSPGTGNTDTQYF.

This clone was detected a few times. The gene calls are TRBV2 and TRBJ1-5; 9 positions agree with TRBD1. Per germline, CDR1 SNHLY and CDR2 FYNNEI. The CDR3 covers 16 residues. V shed 6 bases and J 0 bases; nucleotides not matched to a gene: 6. The CDR3, as DNA: TGTGCCAGCAGACGGGGACAGGGCAATAGCAATCAGCCCCAGCATTTT. Amino acid sequence: CASRRGQGNSNQPQHF. Together with reference TRBV2 and TRBJ1-5, the CDR3 gives the full variable domain: EPEVTQTPSHQVTQMGQEVILRCVPISNHLYFYWYRQILGQKVEFLVSFYNNEISEKSEIFDDQFSVERPDGSNFTLKIRSTKLEDSAMYFCASRRGQGNSNQPQHFGDGTRLSIL.